This TCR beta chain was retrieved from a study of graft-versus-host responses after intestinal transplantation. Across the study: After anti-thymocyte globulin induction, recipients took tacrolimus and steroids for approximately three years.

TCRdb's table, derived via immunoSEQ multiplex PCR, lists solely in-frame clones and lacks some. Of tens of thousands of clones listed, around 90% were seen once; the top ten hold around 5.1%. With regard to this clone: The target antigen is unknown.

The junction had 5 bases not matched to a gene; V was cut back by 0 bases and J by 3 bases. The germline CDR1 and CDR2 sequences are LNHNV and YYDKDF (reference sequence). The CDR3 spans 17 residues. Study-wide findings and caveats: Some GvH clones were seen earlier in gut or blood, suggesting intestinal origin. Graft-donor T cell macrochimerism in patients accompanied high graft-versus-host to host-versus-graft clonal ratios in allografts.

The chain carries TRBV15 and TRBJ2-1, with TRBD1 identical over 10 bases. The sample consisted of PBMCs, taken nearly 670 days after intestinal transplant. The sequence derives from a human patient who received an intestinal transplant, so some T cells may come from the graft donor. CDR3 DNA: TGTGCCACCAGCAGAGATTTAGGGACAGGGGTCTACAATGAGCAGTTCTTC. Its translation is CATSRDLGTGVYNEQFF. Combining the CDR3 with reference TRBV15 and TRBJ2-1 gives the whole variable domain DAMVIQNPRYQVTQFGKPVTLSCSQTLNHNVMYWYQQKSSQAPKLLFHYYDKDFNNEADTPDNFQSRRPNTSFCFLDIRSPGLGDTAMYLCATSRDLGTGVYNEQFFGPGTRLTVL.